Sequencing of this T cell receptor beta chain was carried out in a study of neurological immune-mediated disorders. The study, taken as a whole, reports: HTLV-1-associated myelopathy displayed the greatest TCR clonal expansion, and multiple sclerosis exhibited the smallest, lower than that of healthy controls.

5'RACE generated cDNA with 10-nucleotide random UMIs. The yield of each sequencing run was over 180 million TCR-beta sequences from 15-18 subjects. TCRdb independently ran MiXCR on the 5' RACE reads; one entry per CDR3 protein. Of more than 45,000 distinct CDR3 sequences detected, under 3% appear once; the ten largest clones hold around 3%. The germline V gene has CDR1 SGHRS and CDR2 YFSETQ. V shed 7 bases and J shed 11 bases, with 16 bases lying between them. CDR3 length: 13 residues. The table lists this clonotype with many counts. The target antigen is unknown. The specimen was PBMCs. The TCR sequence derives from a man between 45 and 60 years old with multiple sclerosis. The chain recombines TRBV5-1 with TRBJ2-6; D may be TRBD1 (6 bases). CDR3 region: CASHPGQAYVLTF. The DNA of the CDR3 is TGCGCCAGCCATCCGGGACAAGCATACGTCCTGACTTTC. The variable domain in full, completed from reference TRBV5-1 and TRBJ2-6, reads KAGVTQTPRYLIKTRGQQVTLSCSPISGHRSVSWYQQTPGQGLQFLFEYFSETQRNKGNFPGRFSGRQFSNSRSEMNVSTLELGDSALYLCASHPGQAYVLTFGAGSRLTVL.